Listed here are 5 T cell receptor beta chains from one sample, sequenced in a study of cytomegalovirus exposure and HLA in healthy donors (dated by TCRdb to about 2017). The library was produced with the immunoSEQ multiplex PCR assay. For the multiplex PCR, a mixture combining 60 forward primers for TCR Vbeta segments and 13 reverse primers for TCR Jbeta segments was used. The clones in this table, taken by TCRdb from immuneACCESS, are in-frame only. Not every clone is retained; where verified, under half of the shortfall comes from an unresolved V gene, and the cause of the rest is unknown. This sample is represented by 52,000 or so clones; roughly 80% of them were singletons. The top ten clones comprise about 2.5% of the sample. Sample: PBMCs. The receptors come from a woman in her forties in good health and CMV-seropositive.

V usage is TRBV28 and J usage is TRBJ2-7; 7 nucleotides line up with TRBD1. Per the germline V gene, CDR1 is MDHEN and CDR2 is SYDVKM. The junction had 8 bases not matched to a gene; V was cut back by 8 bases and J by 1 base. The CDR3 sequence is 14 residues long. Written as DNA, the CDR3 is TGTGCCAGCGAGAGGGGGCAGGATTCCTACGAGCAGTACTTC. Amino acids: CASERGQDSYEQYF.

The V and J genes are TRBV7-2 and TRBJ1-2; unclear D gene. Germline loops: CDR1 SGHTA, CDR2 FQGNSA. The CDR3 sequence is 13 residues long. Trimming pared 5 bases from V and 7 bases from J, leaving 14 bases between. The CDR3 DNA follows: TGTGCCAGCAGCGTTGCAGCGGCGCCTGGCTACACCTTC. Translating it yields CASSVAAAPGYTF.

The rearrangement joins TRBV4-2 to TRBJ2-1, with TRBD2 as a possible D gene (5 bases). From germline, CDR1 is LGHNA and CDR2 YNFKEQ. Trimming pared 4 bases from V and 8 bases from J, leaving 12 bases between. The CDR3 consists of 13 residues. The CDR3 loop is CASSPGFIHEQFF. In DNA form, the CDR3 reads TGTGCCAGCAGCCCGGGGTTTATCCATGAGCAGTTCTTC.

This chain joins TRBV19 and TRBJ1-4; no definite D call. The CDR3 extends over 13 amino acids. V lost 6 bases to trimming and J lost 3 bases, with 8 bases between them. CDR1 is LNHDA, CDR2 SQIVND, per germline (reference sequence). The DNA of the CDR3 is TGTGCCAGTAGGAGGGATCCTAATGAAAAACTGTTTTTT. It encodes CASRRDPNEKLFF.

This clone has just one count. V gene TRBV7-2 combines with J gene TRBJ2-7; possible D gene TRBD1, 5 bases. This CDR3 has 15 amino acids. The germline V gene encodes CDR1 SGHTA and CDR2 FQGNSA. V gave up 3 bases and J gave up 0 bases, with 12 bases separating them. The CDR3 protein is CASSFIFDSSYEQYF. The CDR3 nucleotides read TGTGCCAGCAGCTTTATATTTGACAGCTCCTACGAGCAGTACTTC.